A single sample gave rise to the 9 T cell receptor beta chains below, sequenced in a study of early T cells in non-severe SARS-CoV-2 infection (dated by TCRdb to the early 2020s). Libraries were prepared through 5' RACE. TCRdb shows the sequencer as NextSeq 500. TCRdb redid the processing of the public reads, applying fastp at Q25 and MiXCR, and retained in-frame beta chains. Rows with one shared CDR3 protein collapse into an entry with the most common genes and DNA. This sample lists approximately 64,000 distinct CDR3 sequences; 20% were detected once. The ten largest clonotypes hold 16% of the sample. The sequences come from whole blood, collected at baseline. These receptors all stem from an adult who was a healthcare worker with PCR-confirmed SARS-CoV-2 infection or an uninfected control (not recorded which).

There are a few counts of this clonotype. This rearrangement joins TRBV12-3 or TRBV12-4 to TRBJ1-2; D not certain. The CDR3 contains 14 residues. V was cut by 5 bases and J by 8 bases, with 18 bases left in between. This CDR3 is CASSPLRKSTGYTF. The CDR3, as DNA: TGTGCCAGCAGTCCTCTACGTAAATCCACCGGCTACACCTTC.

In this sample, this clonotype turned up a few times. The chain recombines TRBV7-2 with TRBJ1-2, with 11 bases fitting TRBD1. The CDR3 contains 16 residues. The J segment lost 3 bases and the V segment lost 1 base, leaving 4 bases of the junction unmatched. The V gene's germline CDR1 is SGHTA and CDR2 FQGNSA. The CDR3 DNA is TGTGCCAGCAGCTTAGTTGGGACAGGGGGTGACTATGGCTACACCTTC. Amino acids: CASSLVGTGGDYGYTF.

This clonotype was seen a few times. V gene TRBV10-3 combines with J gene TRBJ1-2, with no clear D. Trimming pared 8 bases from V and 5 bases from J, leaving 12 bases between. The V gene's germline CDR1 is ENHRY and CDR2 SYGVKD. The CDR3 runs 12 residues. The CDR3 is CAIRSGNYGYTF. The CDR3 DNA reads TGTGCCATCCGGAGCGGCAATTATGGCTACACCTTC.

Only a few counts were recorded for this clonotype. The rearrangement uses TRBV7-9 and TRBJ1-2; unclear D gene. Trimming pared 4 bases from V and 10 bases from J, leaving 10 bases between. The germline CDR1 and CDR2 sequences are SEHNR and FQNEAQ (reference sequence). The CDR3 totals 11 residues. CDR3 amino acids: CASSSRDLYTF. Here the CDR3 DNA reads TGTGCCAGCAGCTCCCGGGATCTCTACACCTTC.

This chain joins TRBV29-1 and TRBJ2-1; 9 nucleotides line up with TRBD2. This CDR3 has 14 amino acids. Germline values: CDR1 SQVTM, CDR2 ANQGSEA. The CDR3: CGTSRAGGSNEQFF. CDR3 DNA sequence: TGCGGTACCTCCAGGGCGGGGGGGTCCAATGAGCAGTTCTTC.

This clonotype showed up many times. The V and J genes are TRBV4-1 and TRBJ1-2, with D tentatively TRBD1 (6 bases). There are 16 residues in the CDR3. Germline CDR1 is MGHRA and CDR2 is YSYEKL. V dropped 4 bases and J dropped 5 bases, with 20 bases sitting between them. CDR3 sequence (DNA): TGCGCCAGCAGCCCCCTCCTCCCACAGGGTTCATATGGCTACACCTTC. It translates to CASSPLLPQGSYGYTF.

This clonotype was counted at least ten times. A junction end diverges from the germline sequence, so it may reflect a read error. The CDR3 DNA follows: TGTGCCAGCAGCTCTACACCCGGGCAGGGAGTACACTTC. Residues: CASSSTPGQGVHF. This chain links TRBV7-3 with TRBJ2-7; D tentatively reads TRBD1 or TRBD2 (5 bases each). The germline CDR1 and CDR2 sequences are SGHTA and FQGTGA. This CDR3 spans 13 amino acids.

This chain uses TRBV4-1 with TRBJ2-7; TRBD1 agrees at 9 bases. CDR3 size: 16 residues. The V gene end was trimmed by 1 base and the J gene end by 5 bases; junction bases not matched to a gene: 9. Germline V gene lookup returns CDR1 MGHRA and CDR2 YSYEKL. CDR3 nucleotides: TGCGCCAGCAGCCAAGGCCCGTGGACAGGGGATGACGAGCAGTACTTC. Amino acids: CASSQGPWTGDDEQYF.

Only a few counts were recorded for this clonotype. V usage is TRBV2 and J usage is TRBJ2-3; 11 bases fit TRBD2. Germline V gives CDR1 SNHLY, CDR2 FYNNEI. This CDR3 has 15 residues. The V gene end was trimmed by 5 bases and the J gene end by 3 bases; junction bases not matched to a gene: 4. CDR3 nucleotides: TGTGCCAGCAGTCGTGCTAGCGGGGGGACAGATACGCAGTATTTT. Amino acid sequence: CASSRASGGTDTQYF.